One sample yielded the 6 T cell receptor beta chains listed below, sequenced in a study of CD8 T cells in ankylosing spondylitis. MiXCR, run by TCRdb on the 5' RACE reads, gives a single entry per CDR3 protein. This table has about 170,000 distinct CDR3 sequences, about a sixth appearing once. Sequences were obtained from blood, either unsorted or a sorted T cell fraction (not recorded which). These receptors came from a male donor with ankylosing spondylitis or in good health (not recorded which).

This clonotype showed up many times. The chain links TRBV5-1 to TRBJ2-4; D may correspond to TRBD1 or TRBD2 (5 bases each). The CDR3 has 16 amino acids. Germline CDR1 and CDR2: SGHRS and YFSETQ. The V end was cut by 4 bases, the J end by 0 bases, with 14 bases between. Here the CDR3 reads CASSLGTQPAKNIQYF. For the CDR3, the DNA is TGCGCCAGCAGCCTCGGGACCCAACCAGCCAAAAACATTCAGTACTTC.

At least ten counts were recorded for this clonotype. This sequence joins TRBV29-1 and TRBJ1-1; possibly TRBD1 for D (6 bases). The CDR3 consists of 10 residues. With 6 bases removed from V and 12 bases from J, the gap between germline ends came to 14 bases. Germline V gene data show CDR1 as SQVTM and CDR2 as ANQGSEA. The CDR3 region is CSVFTGSPFF. The CDR3 nucleotides read TGCAGCGTGTTCACAGGGTCCCCTTTCTTT. Full variable domain (rest looked up from reference TRBV29-1 and TRBJ1-1): SAVISQKPSRDICQRGTSLTIQCQVDSQVTMMFWYRQQPGQSLTLIATANQGSEATYESGFVIDKFPISRPNLTFSTLTVSNMSPEDSSIYLCSVFTGSPFFGQGTRLTVV.

A few counts support this clonotype. V and J are TRBV11-2 and TRBJ2-3; 7 bases are a match to TRBD1. CDR1 SGHAT and CDR2 FQNNGV come from the germline V gene. The CDR3 is made up of 13 amino acids. Unmatched junction bases numbered 6, after V lost 5 bases and J lost 7 bases. The CDR3 bases are TGTGCCAGCAGCCTGACAGGGTGGAATACGCAGTATTTT. Translated: CASSLTGWNTQYF.

This clonotype showed up many times. J is TRBJ2-5 and V is TRBV29-1, with D possibly being TRBD1 or TRBD2 (5 bases each). The germline CDR1 and CDR2 sequences are SQVTM and ANQGSEA. Trimming pared 3 bases from V and 1 base from J, leaving 15 bases between. The CDR3 is 15 amino acids. As DNA, the CDR3 is TGCAGCGTTGAGGGACCCGGTGGGACCCAAGAGACCCAGTACTTC. It encodes CSVEGPGGTQETQYF.

This chain connects TRBV4-1 to TRBJ1-3; D may be TRBD1 (6 bases). This CDR3 is 17 amino acids long. V dropped 1 base and J dropped 1 base, with 14 bases sitting between them. Germline CDR1 MGHRA, CDR2 YSYEKL. The CDR3 DNA is TGCGCCAGCAGCCAAGCAACCGGGACATCTTCTGGAAACACCATATATTTT. Its translation: CASSQATGTSSGNTIYF.

This clonotype occurred many times. This chain uses TRBV5-1 with TRBJ2-3, with TRBD2 matching 7 bases. The CDR3 covers 15 residues. Germline V gene data show CDR1 as SGHRS and CDR2 as YFSETQ. V was pared by 0 bases and J by 4 bases, with 5 bases of the junction left unmatched. The CDR3 loop reads CASSLALLAADTQYF. In nucleotides, the CDR3 is TGCGCCAGCAGCTTGGCCCTCCTAGCGGCAGATACGCAGTATTTT.